This T cell receptor beta chain was recovered during a study of OX40 agonist ivuxolimab in advanced cancers. Data came from immunoSEQ multiplex PCR; TCRdb stores just in-frame clones and leaves some out. This table holds tens of thousands of clones, roughly nine tenths found once. The length of the CDR3 is 15 residues. Germline V gene lookup returns CDR1 LGHNA and CDR2 YSLEER. The V end was cut by 5 bases, the J end by 5 bases, with 18 bases between. The V and J genes are TRBV4-3 and TRBJ1-2; a possible D gene is TRBD1 (6 bases). The specimen was CD4+ or CD8+ T cells sorted from blood, collected in a trial of the OX40 agonist ivuxolimab. This receptor was identified in an adult with an advanced solid tumor such as melanoma, head and neck, liver or kidney cancer. The CDR3 DNA follows: TGCGCCAGCAGCGCCCGGGACACTGACGTATATGGCTACACCTTC. Its translation: CASSARDTDVYGYTF.